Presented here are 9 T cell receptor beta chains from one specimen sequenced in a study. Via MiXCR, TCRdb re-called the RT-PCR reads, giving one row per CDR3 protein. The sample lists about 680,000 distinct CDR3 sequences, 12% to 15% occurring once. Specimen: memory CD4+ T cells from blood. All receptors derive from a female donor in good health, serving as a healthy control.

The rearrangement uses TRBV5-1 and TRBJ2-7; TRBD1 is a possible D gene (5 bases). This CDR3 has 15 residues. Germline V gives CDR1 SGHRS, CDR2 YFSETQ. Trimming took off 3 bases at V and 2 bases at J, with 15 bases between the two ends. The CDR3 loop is CASSYSAGAAYEQYF. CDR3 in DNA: TGCGCCAGCAGCTATTCGGCTGGGGCCGCCTACGAGCAGTACTTC.

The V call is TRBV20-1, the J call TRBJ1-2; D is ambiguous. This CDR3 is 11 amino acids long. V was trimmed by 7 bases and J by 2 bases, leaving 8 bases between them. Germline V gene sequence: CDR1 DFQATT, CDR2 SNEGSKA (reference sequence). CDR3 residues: CSGETNYGYTF. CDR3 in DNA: TGCAGTGGGGAGACAAACTATGGCTACACCTTC.

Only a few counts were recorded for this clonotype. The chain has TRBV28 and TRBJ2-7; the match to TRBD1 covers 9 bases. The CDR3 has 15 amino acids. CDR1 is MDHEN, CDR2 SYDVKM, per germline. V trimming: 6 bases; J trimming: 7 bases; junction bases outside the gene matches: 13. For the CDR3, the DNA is TGTGCCAGCAGGGCTTCCGGGACAGGGACGCGGGAGCAGTACTTC. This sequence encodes CASRASGTGTREQYF.

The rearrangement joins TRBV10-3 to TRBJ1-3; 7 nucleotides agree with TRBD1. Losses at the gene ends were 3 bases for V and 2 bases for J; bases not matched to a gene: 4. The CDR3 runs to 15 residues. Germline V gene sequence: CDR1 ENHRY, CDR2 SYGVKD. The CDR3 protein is CAISDTGDTGNTIYF. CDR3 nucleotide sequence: TGTGCCATCAGTGATACAGGGGATACTGGAAACACCATATATTTT.

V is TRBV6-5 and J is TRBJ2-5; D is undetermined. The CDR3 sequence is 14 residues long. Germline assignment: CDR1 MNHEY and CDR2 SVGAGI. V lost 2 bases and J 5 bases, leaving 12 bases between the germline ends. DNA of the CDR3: TGTGCCAGCAGTTACCTCTCGGCGCAGGAGACCCAGTACTTC. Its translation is CASSYLSAQETQYF.

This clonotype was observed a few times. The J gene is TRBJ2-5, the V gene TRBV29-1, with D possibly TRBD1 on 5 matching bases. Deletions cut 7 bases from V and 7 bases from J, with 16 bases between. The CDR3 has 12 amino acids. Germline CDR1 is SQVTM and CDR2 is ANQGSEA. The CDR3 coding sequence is TGCAGCGCCCAGACAGTGAAGGGGACCCAGTACTTC. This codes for CSAQTVKGTQYF.

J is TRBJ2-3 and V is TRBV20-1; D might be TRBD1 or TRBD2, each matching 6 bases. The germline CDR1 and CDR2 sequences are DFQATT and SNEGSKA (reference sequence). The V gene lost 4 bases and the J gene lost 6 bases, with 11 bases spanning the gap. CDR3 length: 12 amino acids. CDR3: CSAIQGRDTQYF. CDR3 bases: TGCAGTGCTATCCAGGGGAGGGATACGCAGTATTTT.

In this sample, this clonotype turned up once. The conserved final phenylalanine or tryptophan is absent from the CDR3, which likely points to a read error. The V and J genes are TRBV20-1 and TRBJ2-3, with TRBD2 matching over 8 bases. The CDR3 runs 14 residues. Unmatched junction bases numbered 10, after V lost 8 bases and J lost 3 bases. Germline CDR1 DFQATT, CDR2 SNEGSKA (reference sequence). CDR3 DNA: TGCAGTCTTCTTGGGAGCGGGAGAACAGATACGCAGTATATT. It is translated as CSLLGSGRTDTQYI.

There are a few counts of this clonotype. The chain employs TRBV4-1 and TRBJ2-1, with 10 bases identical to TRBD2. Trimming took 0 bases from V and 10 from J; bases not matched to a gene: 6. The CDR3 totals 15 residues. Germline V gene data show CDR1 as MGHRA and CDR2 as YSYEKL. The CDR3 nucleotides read TGCGCCAGCAGCCAAGACAGGACTAGCGGTCGGGAGCAGTTCTTC. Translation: CASSQDRTSGREQFF.